This TCR beta chain comes out of a study of metastatic and nonmetastatic thyroid tumors. Looking at the study overall: Comparative analysis of repertoires was undertaken across blood and tumor or nodule tissue obtained from malignant and benign thyroid patients. Study results and limitations: The reported finding was significantly higher TCR beta diversity in malignant thyroid tumors relative to benign nodules, in blood and tumor.

As handled by the study authors: Clinicopathological groups differed in CDR3, with these differences serving to build a distant-metastasis classifier for papillary thyroid cancer. TCRdb called clones again from the PCR reads with MiXCR. TCRdb, rather than the study authors, made the V and J calls. This table holds roughly 71,000 clones, less than 20% found once. Ahead of thyroid surgery, no patient had received treatment of any kind. This clone was detected many times. Its antigen is still unknown. CDR1 and CDR2 from the germline V gene are MDHEN and SYDVKM. This CDR3 has 16 residues. The V end lost 2 bases, the J end lost 2 bases, and 16 bases lay between the germline ends.

The source material was blood. The genes are TRBV28 and TRBJ2-7, with D perhaps TRBD1 (5 bases). The clonotype comes from a female donor with papillary thyroid cancer or a benign thyroid nodule (not recorded which). Some clones in this sample may be carry-over from other donors' samples. CDR3 sequence (DNA): TGTGCCAGCAGTTTAATTGACAGCTTTGGGACCTACGAGCAGTACTTC. Translation gives CASSLIDSFGTYEQYF.